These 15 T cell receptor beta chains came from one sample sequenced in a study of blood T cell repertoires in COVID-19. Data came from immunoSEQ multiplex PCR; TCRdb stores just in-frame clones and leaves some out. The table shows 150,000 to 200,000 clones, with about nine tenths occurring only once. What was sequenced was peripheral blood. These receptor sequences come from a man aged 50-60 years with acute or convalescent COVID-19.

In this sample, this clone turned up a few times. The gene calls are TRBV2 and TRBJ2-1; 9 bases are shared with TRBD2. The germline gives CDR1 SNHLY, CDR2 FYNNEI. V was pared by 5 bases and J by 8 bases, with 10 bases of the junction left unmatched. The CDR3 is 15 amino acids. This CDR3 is CASSKRGDEGDEQFF. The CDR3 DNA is TGTGCCAGCAGTAAGCGGGGGGACGAGGGTGATGAGCAGTTCTTC. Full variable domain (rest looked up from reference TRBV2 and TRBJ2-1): EPEVTQTPSHQVTQMGQEVILRCVPISNHLYFYWYRQILGQKVEFLVSFYNNEISEKSEIFDDQFSVERPDGSNFTLKIRSTKLEDSAMYFCASSKRGDEGDEQFFGPGTRLTVL.

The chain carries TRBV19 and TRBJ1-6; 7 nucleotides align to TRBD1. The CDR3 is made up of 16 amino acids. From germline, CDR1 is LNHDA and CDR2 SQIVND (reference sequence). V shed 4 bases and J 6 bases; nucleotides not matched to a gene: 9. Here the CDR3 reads CASSNPGQIINSPLHF. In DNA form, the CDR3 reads TGTGCCAGTAGTAACCCGGGACAGATTATTAATTCACCCCTCCACTTT.

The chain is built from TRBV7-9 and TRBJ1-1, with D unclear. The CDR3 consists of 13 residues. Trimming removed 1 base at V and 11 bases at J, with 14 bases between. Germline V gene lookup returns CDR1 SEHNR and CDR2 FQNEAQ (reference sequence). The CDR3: CASSLDLEGWAFF. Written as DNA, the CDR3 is TGTGCCAGCAGCTTAGATCTGGAGGGTTGGGCTTTCTTT.

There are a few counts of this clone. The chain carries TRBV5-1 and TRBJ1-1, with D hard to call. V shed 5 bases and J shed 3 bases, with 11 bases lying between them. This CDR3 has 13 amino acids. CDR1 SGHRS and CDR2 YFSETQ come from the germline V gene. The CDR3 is CASREPGDTEAFF. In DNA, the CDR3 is TGCGCCAGCAGAGAACCCGGGGACACTGAAGCTTTCTTT.

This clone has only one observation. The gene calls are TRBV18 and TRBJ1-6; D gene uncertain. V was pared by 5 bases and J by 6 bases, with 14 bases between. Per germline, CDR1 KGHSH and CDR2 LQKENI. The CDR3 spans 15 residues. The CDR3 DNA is TGTGCCAGCTCATCCCAGGACTCTTCTAATTCACCCCTCCACTTT. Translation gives CASSSQDSSNSPLHF.

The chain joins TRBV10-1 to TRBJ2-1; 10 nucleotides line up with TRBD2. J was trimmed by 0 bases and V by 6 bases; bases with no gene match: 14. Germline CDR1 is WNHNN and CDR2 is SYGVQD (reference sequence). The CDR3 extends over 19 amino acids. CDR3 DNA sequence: TGCGCCAGCAGCGAGACTGGACTAGCGGAACTAGGCTCCTACAATGAGCAGTTCTTC. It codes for CASSETGLAELGSYNEQFF.

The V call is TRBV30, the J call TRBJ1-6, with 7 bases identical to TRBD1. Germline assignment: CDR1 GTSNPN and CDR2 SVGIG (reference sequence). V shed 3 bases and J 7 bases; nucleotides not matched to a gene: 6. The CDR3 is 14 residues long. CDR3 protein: CAWRQGVLNSPLHF. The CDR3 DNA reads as TGTGCCTGGAGGCAGGGGGTTTTGAATTCACCCCTCCACTTT.

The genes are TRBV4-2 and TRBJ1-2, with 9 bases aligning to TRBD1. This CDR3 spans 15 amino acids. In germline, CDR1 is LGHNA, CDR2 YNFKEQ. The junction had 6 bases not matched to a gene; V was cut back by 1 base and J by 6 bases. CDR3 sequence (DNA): TGTGCCAGCAGCCAAGGCCGGGACAGGGATAATGGCTACACCTTC. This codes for CASSQGRDRDNGYTF.

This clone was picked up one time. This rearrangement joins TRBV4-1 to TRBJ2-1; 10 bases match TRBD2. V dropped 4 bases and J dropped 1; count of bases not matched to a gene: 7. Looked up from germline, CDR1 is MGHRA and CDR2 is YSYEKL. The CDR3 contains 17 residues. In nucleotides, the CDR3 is TGCGCCAGCAGCCCTTATAGCGGGGGGCCTTCCTACAATGAGCAGTTCTTC. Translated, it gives CASSPYSGGPSYNEQFF.

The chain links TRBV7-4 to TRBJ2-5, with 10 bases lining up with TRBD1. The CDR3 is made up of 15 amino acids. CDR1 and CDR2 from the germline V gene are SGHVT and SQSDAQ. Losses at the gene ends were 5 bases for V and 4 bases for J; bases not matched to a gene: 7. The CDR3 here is CASSTRDRGSETQYF. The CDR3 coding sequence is TGTGCCAGCAGCACCCGGGACAGGGGCTCAGAGACCCAGTACTTC.

CDR3 loop: CASSGPDSNQPQHF. For the CDR3, the DNA is TGTGCCAGCAGTGGGCCCGATAGCAATCAGCCCCAGCATTTT. The J gene is TRBJ1-5, the V gene TRBV2; D not resolved. V was clipped by 4 bases and J by 0 bases, with 7 bases between them. From germline, CDR1 is SNHLY and CDR2 FYNNEI. The CDR3 is 14 residues long.

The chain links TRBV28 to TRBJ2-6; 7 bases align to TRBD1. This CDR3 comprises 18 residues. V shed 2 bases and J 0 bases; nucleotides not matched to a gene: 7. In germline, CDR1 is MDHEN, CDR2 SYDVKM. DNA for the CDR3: TGTGCCAGCAGTTTAACGTCAGGGGGTGACTCTGGGGCCAACGTCCTGACTTTC. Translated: CASSLTSGGDSGANVLTF.

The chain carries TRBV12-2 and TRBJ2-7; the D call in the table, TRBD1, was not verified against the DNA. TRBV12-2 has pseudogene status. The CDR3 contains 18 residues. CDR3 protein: CASRPRRVRQGAPNEQYF. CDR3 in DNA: TGTGCAAGTCGCCCTCGAAGGGTTAGACAGGGGGCCCCCAACGAGCAGTACTTC.

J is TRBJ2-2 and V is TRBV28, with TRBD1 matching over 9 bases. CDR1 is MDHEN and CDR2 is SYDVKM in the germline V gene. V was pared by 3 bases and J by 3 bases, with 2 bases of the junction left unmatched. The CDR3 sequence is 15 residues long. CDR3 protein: CASSFGTGYTGELFF. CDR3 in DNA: TGTGCCAGCAGTTTCGGGACAGGGTACACCGGGGAGCTGTTTTTT.

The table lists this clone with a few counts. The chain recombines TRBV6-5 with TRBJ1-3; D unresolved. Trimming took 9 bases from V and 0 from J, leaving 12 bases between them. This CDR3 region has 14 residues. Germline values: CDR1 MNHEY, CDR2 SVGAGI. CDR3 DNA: TGTGCCAGTGTAGTTCTGAGCTCTGGAAACACCATATATTTT. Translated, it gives CASVVLSSGNTIYF.